This section outlines one TCR beta chain sequence together with its context. Its specificity is unknown. These data come from a study of OX40 agonist ivuxolimab in advanced cancers. The wider study: Patients received intravenous ivuxolimab every 2 weeks at 0.01 to 10 mg/kg. Whole-study results and caveats: Several nonresponders also turned out to have low normalized T-cell clonal expansion.

Libraries were prepared by immunoSEQ multiplex PCR; TCRdb keeps only in-frame clonotypes and omits some of them. The repertoire holds around 12,000 clones, around nine tenths seen once, with around half in the top ten. Trimming took 5 bases from V and 9 from J; bases not matched to a gene: 10. This CDR3 comprises 14 residues. CDR1 and CDR2 (germline): SGHNT, YENEEA. The receptor was isolated from an adult with an advanced solid tumor such as melanoma, head and neck, liver or kidney cancer. This chain joins TRBV11-3 and TRBJ2-5, with 9 bases lining up with TRBD1. The sample in question was CD4+ or CD8+ T cells sorted from blood, obtained in a trial of the OX40 agonist ivuxolimab. The DNA of the CDR3 is TGTGCCAGCAGCGAACAGGGGGCCCGCGGGGCCCAGTACTTC. It specifies CASSEQGARGAQYF.